This T cell receptor (beta chain) was recorded in a study of blood T cell repertoires in COVID-19. Study summary: Researchers got acute and convalescent COVID-19 samples from the United States, Italy and Spain. PBMCs, B-cell-depleted T cells, or T cells were the source of the cDNA or gDNA that made up the material.

Repertoires were generated with immunoSEQ multiplex PCR, while TCRdb's copy carries only in-frame clones and drops some. The sample consists of under 80,000 clones, more than 80% of them appearing once. The germline V gene has CDR1 MNHEY and CDR2 SVGEGT. The CDR3 covers 12 residues. Trimming cost V 2 bases and J 5 bases, with 6 bases left between them. Sequencing used peripheral blood. J is TRBJ2-5 and V is TRBV6-2 or TRBV6-3; D perhaps matches TRBD1 (5 bases). This clonotype was sampled from a woman of 80 years or more with active or convalescent COVID-19. The CDR3 nucleotides are TGTGCCAGCAGTTACGGGGCTGAGACCCAGTACTTC. It is translated as CASSYGAETQYF.